These 27 T cell receptor beta chains came from one sample sequenced in a study of T cells in Graves' hyperthyroidism and ophthalmopathy. RNA transcripts yielded amplified TCR beta CDR3 regions. HTBI primers were used for first-round RT-PCR of the TCR CDR3. Via MiXCR, TCRdb re-called the multiplex PCR reads, giving one row per CDR3 protein. The sample has 330,000 or so distinct CDR3 sequences; roughly 19% are singletons. The sequenced material came from blood. All receptors derive from a man in his forties or fifties with Graves' ophthalmopathy.

This chain connects TRBV12-3 or TRBV12-4 to TRBJ1-3; TRBD1 aligns across 7 bases. Trimming removed 1 base from V and 5 bases from J; junction bases left unmatched: 8. This CDR3 spans 16 amino acids. The CDR3 protein is CASSLVTGQDRNTIYF. The CDR3 DNA sequence: TGTGCCAGCAGTTTAGTGACCGGACAGGATAGAAACACCATATATTTT.

The V and J genes are TRBV5-1 and TRBJ1-1; no reliable D call. The CDR3 has 13 residues. V gave up 0 bases and J gave up 6 bases, with 9 bases separating them. Germline CDR1 SGHRS, CDR2 YFSETQ. The CDR3 DNA sequence: TGCGCCAGCAGCTTGGACACCTATGCTGAAGCTTTCTTT. Its protein is CASSLDTYAEAFF.

This clonotype was seen at least ten times. This chain connects TRBV5-4 to TRBJ1-1; D unclear. The V end was cut by 4 bases, the J end by 5 bases, with 15 bases between. CDR3 length equals 14 residues. The V gene's germline CDR1 is SGHNT and CDR2 YYREEE (reference sequence). Here the CDR3 reads CASSRAADGTEAFF. CDR3 in DNA: TGTGCCAGCAGCCGAGCCGCCGATGGGACTGAAGCTTTCTTT.

This clonotype was recorded many times. The CDR3 loop reads CASSEEYRGRLAGGEYNEQFF. In nucleotides, the CDR3 is TGTGCCAGCAGTGAAGAGTATAGGGGGCGGCTAGCGGGAGGAGAATACAATGAGCAGTTCTTC. The chain is built from TRBV6-1 and TRBJ2-1, with 11 bases matching TRBD2. This CDR3 spans 21 amino acids. Trimming cost V 1 base and J 4 bases; bases outside gene matches: 18. Germline CDR1 is MNHNS and CDR2 is SASEGT.

The chain employs TRBV3-1 and TRBJ2-1, with 10 bases identical to TRBD1. From germline, CDR1 is LGHDT and CDR2 YNNKEL (reference sequence). Germline trimming cut 4 bases from V and 10 bases from J; bases unmatched to any gene: 4. This CDR3 contains 13 residues. CDR3 sequence reads: CASSPGTGDEQFF. CDR3 DNA sequence: TGTGCCAGCAGCCCTGGGACAGGGGACGAGCAGTTCTTC.

This clonotype has at least ten counts. The V call is TRBV18, the J call TRBJ2-7; the D gene is possibly TRBD1 (6 bases). This CDR3 has 15 amino acids. Trimming removed 2 bases from V and 3 bases from J, with 14 bases in between. Germline loops: CDR1 KGHSH, CDR2 LQKENI. The CDR3 bases are TGTGCCAGCTCACCATCAACACAGGGATACTACGAGCAGTACTTC. Protein product: CASSPSTQGYYEQYF.

V gene TRBV30 combines with J gene TRBJ2-6, with a tentative D call TRBD1 (6 bases). The ends were cut back, 2 bases at V and 2 bases at J, with 7 bases in the middle. This CDR3 spans 14 amino acids. The germline V gene encodes CDR1 GTSNPN and CDR2 SVGIG (reference sequence). The CDR3 bases are TGTGCCTGGAGTCCAGGGGCTGGGGCCAACGTCCTGACTTTC. It is translated as CAWSPGAGANVLTF.

This clonotype was recorded many times. This sequence joins TRBV12-3 or TRBV12-4 and TRBJ2-7; D is uncertain. The ends were cut back, 1 base at V and 2 bases at J, with 9 bases in the middle. The CDR3 loop spans 14 amino acids. The CDR3 reads CASSLGRQTYEQYF. Written as DNA, the CDR3 is TGTGCCAGCAGTTTAGGCCGTCAAACCTACGAGCAGTACTTC.

This clonotype was seen a handful of times. The V gene is TRBV27, the J gene TRBJ2-1; TRBD2 agrees at 9 bases. This CDR3 contains 15 residues. V lost 6 bases, J lost 6 bases, and 9 bases stayed unmatched. CDR1 is MNHEY, CDR2 SMNVEV, per germline (reference sequence). In nucleotides, the CDR3 is TGTGCCAGCAGAACCGGGACTAGCTCTCCCAATGAGCAGTTCTTC. It codes for CASRTGTSSPNEQFF.

In this sample, this clonotype turned up many times. This chain connects TRBV5-1 to TRBJ2-5; TRBD2 is a possible D gene (5 bases). Trimming removed 3 bases at V and 1 base at J, with 16 bases between. The CDR3 totals 16 residues. Germline V gene data show CDR1 as SGHRS and CDR2 as YFSETQ. The CDR3 reads CASSSGGKAPQETQYF. DNA for the CDR3: TGCGCCAGCAGCTCCGGAGGTAAAGCGCCCCAAGAGACCCAGTACTTC.

This clonotype has a count of ten or more. This chain connects TRBV7-9 to TRBJ2-7; 11 bases agree with TRBD2. CDR1 and CDR2 from the germline V gene are SEHNR and FQNEAQ (reference sequence). The CDR3 contains 14 residues. The trim removed 3 bases at V and 7 bases at J, leaving 5 bases unmatched. CDR3 in DNA: TGTGCCAGCAGCTTGGAACTAGCGGGAGTGGAGCAGTACTTC. As protein: CASSLELAGVEQYF.

V usage is TRBV6-6 and J usage is TRBJ2-1; D is possibly TRBD1 (5 bases). This CDR3 has 14 amino acids. Germline CDR1 MNHNY, CDR2 SVGAGI (reference sequence). V lost 2 bases and J 9 bases, leaving 14 bases between the germline ends. The CDR3 protein is CASSYPGTQGEQFF. The CDR3 DNA reads as TGTGCCAGCAGTTACCCCGGAACCCAGGGTGAGCAGTTCTTC.

This clonotype was counted at least ten times. J is TRBJ2-3 and V is TRBV28; TRBD2 agrees at 11 bases. Unmatched junction bases numbered 8, after V lost 6 bases and J lost 0 bases. This CDR3 comprises 17 residues. Germline V lookup: CDR1 MDHEN, CDR2 SYDVKM. CDR3 sequence (DNA): TGTGCCAGCAGCGCCCTACTAGCGGGGGCTAGCACAGATACGCAGTATTTT. It codes for CASSALLAGASTDTQYF.

V usage is TRBV20-1 and J usage is TRBJ2-2, with 9 bases lining up with TRBD2. The CDR3 length is 18 residues. J gave up 7 bases and V 0 bases, and 15 bases lay outside the gene matches. Germline-derived CDR1 and CDR2 are DFQATT and SNEGSKA (reference sequence). Here the CDR3 reads CSARDPQREDPRGGELFF. CDR3 DNA sequence: TGCAGTGCTAGAGATCCCCAGCGGGAGGACCCAAGGGGCGGGGAGCTGTTTTTT.

This clonotype was observed at least ten times. This chain connects TRBV7-2 to TRBJ1-6; D is unresolved. The CDR3 extends over 15 amino acids. Trimming took 3 bases from V and 3 from J, leaving 9 bases between them. CDR1 is SGHTA, CDR2 FQGNSA, per germline. The CDR3 here is CASSFRVLYNSPLHF. Written as DNA, the CDR3 is TGTGCCAGCAGCTTCCGGGTACTCTATAATTCACCCCTCCACTTT.

A few counts support this clonotype. The rearrangement links TRBV6-1 to TRBJ1-5; the match to TRBD1 covers 9 bases. The CDR3 has 14 residues. CDR1 is MNHNS and CDR2 is SASEGT in the germline V gene. The ends lost 4 bases at V and 5 bases at J; junction bases unmatched: 3. In DNA, the CDR3 is TGTGCCAGCAGTGGGGGACAGGGTCATCAGCCCCAGCATTTT. This encodes CASSGGQGHQPQHF.

This clonotype was recorded at least ten times. The chain uses TRBV28 and TRBJ2-1, with D uncertain. This CDR3 comprises 16 residues. Trimming left V 2 bases short and J 0 bases short, with 11 bases between. Germline loops: CDR1 MDHEN, CDR2 SYDVKM. As DNA, the CDR3 is TGTGCCAGCAGTTTAATCGCCGCGAGCTCCTACAATGAGCAGTTCTTC. Translated: CASSLIAASSYNEQFF.

This chain uses TRBV2 with TRBJ2-2; the match to TRBD2 covers 8 bases. V was pared by 5 bases and J by 3 bases, with 20 bases of the junction left unmatched. CDR3 length equals 20 residues. CDR1 is SNHLY, CDR2 FYNNEI, per germline. The CDR3 reads CASSSYPGAGEGVDTGELFF. The CDR3 nucleotides read TGTGCCAGCAGTTCCTACCCCGGAGCGGGAGAGGGGGTGGACACCGGGGAGCTGTTTTTT.

This clonotype has a count of ten or more. This chain joins TRBV2 and TRBJ2-1; D perhaps matches TRBD2 (5 bases). The V end was cut by 4 bases, the J end by 0 bases, with 10 bases between. CDR3 length equals 15 residues. Germline-derived CDR1 and CDR2 are SNHLY and FYNNEI. CDR3 sequence: CASSVARSSYNEQFF. The DNA of the CDR3 is TGTGCCAGCAGTGTAGCGAGAAGCTCCTACAATGAGCAGTTCTTC.

A few counts support this clonotype. The genes are TRBV6-5 and TRBJ2-1; TRBD2 agrees at 11 bases. The trim removed 0 bases at V and 8 bases at J, leaving 3 bases unmatched. Germline assignment: CDR1 MNHEY and CDR2 SVGAGI. This CDR3 comprises 15 residues. The CDR3 DNA reads TGTGCCAGCAGTTACTCCACTAGCGGGAGTTATGAGCAGTTCTTC. This sequence encodes CASSYSTSGSYEQFF.

V is TRBV12-3 or TRBV12-4 and J is TRBJ2-1; maybe TRBD1 (6 bases). CDR3 length: 15 amino acids. The ends were cut back, 7 bases at V and 7 bases at J, with 20 bases in the middle. As DNA, the CDR3 is TGTGCCAGCAAGGTGGAGGACAGCGTACGGAATGAGCAGTTCTTC. Protein sequence: CASKVEDSVRNEQFF.

This clonotype was observed a few times. The V gene is TRBV9, the J gene TRBJ2-7; TRBD1 agrees at 9 bases. The CDR3 length is 14 residues. In germline, CDR1 is SGDLS, CDR2 YYNGEE. V was pared by 0 bases and J by 6 bases, with 4 bases of the junction left unmatched. DNA for the CDR3: TGTGCCAGCAGCGTAGACGCGACAGGGGGCGAGCAGTACTTC. Translation: CASSVDATGGEQYF.

In its sample, this clonotype was seen many times. The rearrangement joins TRBV12-3 or TRBV12-4 to TRBJ1-4, with 9 bases identical to TRBD1. The CDR3 totals 14 residues. Trimming took 5 bases from V and 5 from J; bases not matched to a gene: 3. The chain's CDR3 is CASSPGTGNEKLFF. CDR3 bases: TGTGCCAGCAGTCCCGGGACAGGGAATGAAAAACTGTTTTTT.

The rearrangement uses TRBV11-2 and TRBJ2-3; D may be TRBD2 (5 bases). Germline V gene sequence: CDR1 SGHAT, CDR2 FQNNGV. Trimming removed 5 bases from V and 0 bases from J, with 6 bases in between. The CDR3 loop spans 13 amino acids. The CDR3 region is CASSQRSTDTQYF. The CDR3 DNA follows: TGTGCCAGCAGCCAGCGGAGCACAGATACGCAGTATTTT.

This clonotype showed up many times. The V call is TRBV7-8, the J call TRBJ2-3; D is unresolved. Germline-derived CDR1 and CDR2 are SGHVS and FQNEAQ. This CDR3 spans 14 amino acids. V lost 3 bases and J lost 2, with 9 bases in between. In DNA, the CDR3 is TGTGCCAGCAGCTTGCGGTATTTCACAGATACGCAGTATTTT. Translating it yields CASSLRYFTDTQYF.

This clonotype was counted at least ten times. V and J are TRBV20-1 and TRBJ2-7; TRBD2 aligns across 7 bases. In germline, CDR1 is DFQATT, CDR2 SNEGSKA (reference sequence). The ends lost 0 bases at V and 6 bases at J; junction bases unmatched: 11. This CDR3 is built from 15 residues. As DNA, the CDR3 is TGCAGTGCTAGAGATTCCCGAGCGGGAACGGGCGAGCAGTACTTC. Its protein product is CSARDSRAGTGEQYF.

There are many counts of this clonotype. The CDR3 DNA follows: TGTGCCAGCAGCCAAGTCAGGGCAACGACAGGGGGCGAGCAGTACTTC. Translated, it gives CASSQVRATTGGEQYF. This chain connects TRBV3-1 to TRBJ2-7, with 9 bases aligning to TRBD1. Looked up from germline, CDR1 is LGHDT and CDR2 is YNNKEL (reference sequence). The CDR3 has 16 residues. The ends lost 1 base at V and 6 bases at J; junction bases unmatched: 10.